The source of this T cell receptor beta chain is a study of blood T cells in healthy people across ages. CDR3 length: 15 amino acids. Germline trimming cut 0 bases from V and 7 bases from J; bases unmatched to any gene: 7. Germline V lookup: CDR1 SGDLS, CDR2 YYNGEE. Together with a sample-barcoded 5' primer, a J-beta primer mix was included in a second PCR lasting about 6 to 12 cycles. Each cDNA molecule was tagged by a template-switch adaptor with 12 random nucleotides. One entry per CDR3 protein, called by TCRdb with MiXCR from the 5' RACE reads. This sample has over a million distinct CDR3 sequences, with 45% found just once. A few counts support this clonotype.

The specimen was blood. This chain links TRBV9 with TRBJ2-7, with 10 bases aligning to TRBD2. The receptor comes from a woman aged 55-69 years in good health. CDR3 DNA sequence: TGTGCCAGCAGCGTAGCTAGCGGGGGACTCGGGGAGCAGTACTTC. Protein sequence: CASSVASGGLGEQYF.